The 29 T cell receptor beta chains reported below all come from one sample, sequenced in a study of CD8 T cells in Susac syndrome. Random hexamers were used to reverse transcribe roughly 0.5 to 1 ug of RNA. TCRdb re-analysed the immunoSEQ multiplex PCR reads in MiXCR, keeping a single row per CDR3 protein. The sample contains about 200,000 distinct CDR3 sequences, 90% to 96% of which appear only once. The sequencing input was CD4+ T cells from PBMCs. These receptors were collected from a human donor with multiple sclerosis.

The chain joins TRBV12-3 or TRBV12-4 to TRBJ2-1, with 10 bases fitting TRBD2. V shed 4 bases, J shed 2 bases, and the junction held 2 bases outside the gene matches. The CDR3 is 15 residues long. CDR3 amino acids: CASSSSGSPYNEQFF. CDR3 bases: TGTGCCAGCAGTTCTAGCGGGAGCCCCTACAATGAGCAGTTCTTC.

Concerning this clonotype itself: A read error may account for a junction end that differs from germline. The V and J genes are TRBV15 and TRBJ2-2, with no clear D. Per germline, CDR1 LNHNV and CDR2 YYDKDF (reference sequence). This CDR3 has 14 residues. Here the CDR3 reads CATSRGSNTGELFF. CDR3 coding DNA: TGTGCCACCAGCAGAGGGTCGAATACCGGGGAGCTGTTTTTT. The complete variable domain, with remaining parts taken from reference TRBV15 and TRBJ2-2, reads DAMVIQNPRYQVTQFGKPVTLSCSQTLNHNVMYWYQQKSSQAPKLLFHYYDKDFNNEADTPDNFQSRRPNTSFCFLDIRSPGLGDTAMYLCATSRGSNTGELFFGEGSRLTVL.

The chain links TRBV4-3 to TRBJ2-3, with 13 bases that match TRBD2. V was clipped by 4 bases and J by 2 bases; unmatched bases: 3. The CDR3 extends over 16 amino acids. Per the germline V gene, CDR1 is LGHNA and CDR2 is YSLEER. CDR3: CASSLGTSGVTDTQYF. CDR3 sequence (DNA): TGCGCCAGCAGCCTTGGGACTAGCGGGGTCACAGATACGCAGTATTTT.

This chain links TRBV12-3 or TRBV12-4 with TRBJ1-4; D may be TRBD1 (6 bases). The CDR3 extends over 14 amino acids. The V and J ends lost 6 bases and 7 bases respectively, with 15 bases between them. CDR3: CASRHTDSAEKLFF. In nucleotides, the CDR3 is TGTGCCAGCAGACATACGGACAGTGCTGAAAAACTGTTTTTT.

A single count supports this clonotype. This sequence joins TRBV20-1 and TRBJ1-2; TRBD1 agrees at 9 bases. Germline lookup yields CDR1 DFQATT and CDR2 SNEGSKA (reference sequence). V shed 6 bases, J shed 6 bases, and the junction held 8 bases outside the gene matches. The CDR3 has 13 residues. DNA for the CDR3: TGCAGTGCCCCAAGGGACAGGGAGCATGGCTACACCTTC. It translates to CSAPRDREHGYTF.

This chain connects TRBV5-1 to TRBJ2-7; 7 positions match TRBD1. This CDR3 contains 13 residues. J lost 1 base, V lost 4 bases, and 2 bases had no gene match. Germline CDR1 reads SGHRS; CDR2 reads YFSETQ. The CDR3: CASSRQGSYEQYF. The CDR3 nucleotides read TGCGCCAGCAGCCGACAGGGTTCCTACGAGCAGTACTTC.

This clonotype was detected once. The DNA for the CDR3 is TGTGCCAGCAGTGTGATGCCTAGCACAGATACGCAGTATTTT. This translates into CASSVMPSTDTQYF. The V gene is TRBV6-6, the J gene TRBJ2-3; D gene uncertain. V lost 5 bases to trimming and J lost 0 bases, with 9 bases between them. Germline V lookup: CDR1 MNHNY, CDR2 SVGAGI (reference sequence). The CDR3 is 14 residues long.

The CDR3 DNA sequence: TGCAGTGCTGGTACTGAGACCCAGTACTTC. Its protein is CSAGTETQYF. The chain links TRBV20-1 to TRBJ2-5; D gene unclear. V lost 5 bases and J lost 5, with 6 bases in between. There are 10 residues in the CDR3. The germline CDR1 and CDR2 sequences are DFQATT and SNEGSKA (reference sequence).

V usage is TRBV7-3 and J usage is TRBJ1-6; 7 bases are shared with TRBD1. The CDR3 runs 14 residues. The germline CDR1 and CDR2 sequences are SGHTA and FQGTGA. The V and J ends lost 5 bases and 6 bases, in that order; junction bases with no gene match: 4. The CDR3 DNA reads TGTGCCAGCAGCAAACAGGGGTCTAATTCACCCCTCCACTTT. Translated: CASSKQGSNSPLHF. Looking up the rest from reference TRBV7-3 and TRBJ1-6 gives the full variable domain: GAGVSQTPSNKVTEKGKYVELRCDPISGHTALYWYRQSLGQGPEFLIYFQGTGAADDSGLPNDRFFAVRPEGSVSTLKIQRTERGDSAVYLCASSKQGSNSPLHFGNGTRLTVT.

Comment on this clonotype: At one end, the junction sequence differs from germline, possibly due to a read error. The chain joins TRBV2 to TRBJ2-7; 9 bases map to TRBD1. The CDR3 sequence is 14 residues long. Germline assignment: CDR1 SNHLY and CDR2 FYNNEI. The CDR3 DNA reads as TGTGCCAGCAGTCCGGGACAGGGAGTATACGGGCAGTACTTC. It encodes CASSPGQGVYGQYF.

This clonotype came up once. The chain links TRBV5-1 to TRBJ1-4; no clear D gene. Looked up from germline, CDR1 is SGHRS and CDR2 is YFSETQ. The length of the CDR3 is 15 residues. V was trimmed by 2 bases and J by 10 bases, leaving 18 bases between them. The CDR3 region is CASSLSEGSEGKLFF. The CDR3 nucleotides are TGCGCCAGCAGCTTAAGTGAAGGGTCGGAGGGAAAACTGTTTTTT.

This rearrangement joins TRBV6-4 to TRBJ1-6, with 7 bases matching TRBD1. The V gene end was trimmed by 6 bases and the J gene end by 1 base; junction bases not matched to a gene: 3. In germline, CDR1 is MRHNA, CDR2 SNTAGT. CDR3 length: 15 amino acids. The CDR3 DNA is TGTGCCAGCAGGGCGACAGGGTCCTATAATTCACCCCTCCACTTT. Translating it yields CASRATGSYNSPLHF.

Only one count was recorded for this clonotype. The chain has TRBV5-4 and TRBJ2-3; 7 bases match TRBD2. J lost 2 bases, V lost 0 bases, and 6 bases had no gene match. CDR1 and CDR2 from the germline V gene are SGHNT and YYREEE (reference sequence). The CDR3 has 16 residues. This chain's CDR3 is CASSLAGRTTTDTQYF. The CDR3 DNA is TGTGCCAGCAGCTTGGCCGGGAGGACAACCACAGATACGCAGTATTTT.

This chain joins TRBV18 and TRBJ1-5; 7 bases match TRBD1. The CDR3 has 16 amino acids. V lost 3 bases and J lost 11; bases outside the gene matches: 16. Germline values: CDR1 KGHSH, CDR2 LQKENI. DNA of the CDR3: TGTGCCAGCTCACCCTCTGGACAGGCCCTCCCAGGGTCCCAGCATTTT. Translation: CASSPSGQALPGSQHF. The full variable domain, completed using reference TRBV18 and TRBJ1-5, is NAGVMQNPRHLVRRRGQEARLRCSPMKGHSHVYWYRQLPEEGLKFMVYLQKENIIDESGMPKERFSAEFPKEGPSILRIQQVVRGDSAAYFCASSPSGQALPGSQHFGDGTRLSIL.

The V call is TRBV6-5, the J call TRBJ2-5; 9 bases are a match to TRBD2. J was trimmed by 5 bases and V by 0 bases; bases with no gene match: 7. This CDR3 is 16 amino acids long. Germline lookup yields CDR1 MNHEY and CDR2 SVGAGI. The CDR3 here is CASSYSRRGGSETQYF. Written as DNA, the CDR3 is TGTGCCAGCAGTTACTCGAGGCGGGGGGGGTCCGAGACCCAGTACTTC.

CDR3 in amino acids: CASRFLDTFSGANVLTF. For the CDR3, the DNA is TGTGCCAGCAGGTTCCTGGACACTTTCTCTGGGGCCAACGTCCTGACTTTC. This chain connects TRBV11-2 to TRBJ2-6, with a weak D call TRBD1 (5 bases). With 6 bases removed from V and 0 bases from J, the gap between germline ends came to 15 bases. This CDR3 comprises 17 residues. Germline CDR1 SGHAT, CDR2 FQNNGV.

This rearrangement joins TRBV25-1 to TRBJ2-3, with 11 bases fitting TRBD2. The CDR3 runs 16 residues. CDR1 is MGHDK and CDR2 is SYGVNS in the germline V gene. The trim removed 4 bases at V and 1 base at J, leaving 4 bases unmatched. For the CDR3, the DNA is TGTGCCAGCAGTGCCTTACTAGCGGGGGGCACAGATACGCAGTATTTT. Translating gives CASSALLAGGTDTQYF.

The rearrangement joins TRBV3-1 to TRBJ1-6, with a weak D call TRBD1 (5 bases). There are 15 residues in the CDR3. The V end lost 3 bases, the J end lost 15 bases, and 21 bases lay between the germline ends. The V gene's germline CDR1 is LGHDT and CDR2 YNNKEL (reference sequence). In nucleotides, the CDR3 is TGTGCCAGCAGCCATTCTGCGGGCAGGGAAATTTACCTCCACTTT. The encoded protein is CASSHSAGREIYLHF.

The genes are TRBV29-1 and TRBJ1-1, with no clear D. The V end lost 4 bases, the J end lost 10 bases, and 10 bases lay between the germline ends. Per the germline V gene, CDR1 is SQVTM and CDR2 is ANQGSEA. The CDR3 covers 10 residues. As DNA, the CDR3 is TGCAGCGTTGTAGGTGTTGGAGCTTTCTTT. This translates into CSVVGVGAFF.

The chain links TRBV2 to TRBJ2-5; the D is unclear. This CDR3 has 13 residues. The germline V gene encodes CDR1 SNHLY and CDR2 FYNNEI. Trimming removed 1 base from V and 5 bases from J, with 8 bases in between. The CDR3 DNA is TGTGCCAGCAGTGAAGACAGCCCCGAGACCCAGTACTTC. Translating it yields CASSEDSPETQYF.

The chain joins TRBV12-3 or TRBV12-4 to TRBJ2-2; a weak D match, TRBD1 (5 bases). The CDR3 has 15 amino acids. Trimming stripped 3 bases from V and 4 bases from J, with 12 bases between. DNA for the CDR3: TGTGCCAGCAGTTTGGGCAAAGGGGCCACCGGGGAGCTGTTTTTT. Translated: CASSLGKGATGELFF.

The chain couples TRBV3-1 to TRBJ2-1; D gene unclear. CDR3 size: 16 residues. Germline CDR1 and CDR2: LGHDT and YNNKEL (reference sequence). V was shortened by 5 bases and J by 8 bases, with 22 bases between the two germline ends. CDR3 in amino acids: CASSKFPPASSDEQFF. The CDR3 coding sequence is TGTGCCAGCAGCAAGTTCCCCCCAGCGAGCAGCGATGAGCAGTTCTTC.

This chain links TRBV30 with TRBJ1-6; no clear D. With 2 bases removed from V and 10 bases from J, the gap between germline ends came to 6 bases. This CDR3 comprises 11 residues. Germline assignment: CDR1 GTSNPN and CDR2 SVGIG (reference sequence). The CDR3 DNA sequence: TGTGCCTGGAGTAGTGACTCACCCCTCCACTTT. It specifies CAWSSDSPLHF. The full variable domain, with the rest looked up from reference TRBV30 and TRBJ1-6, is SQTIHQWPATLVQPVGSPLSLECTVEGTSNPNLYWYRQAAGRGLQLLFYSVGIGQISSEVPQNLSASRPQDRQFILSSKKLLLSDSGFYLCAWSSDSPLHFGNGTRLTVT.

The CDR3 loop reads CSAEGIGQSDYEQYF. Written as DNA, the CDR3 is TGCAGTGCTGAGGGAATAGGACAGTCCGACTACGAGCAGTACTTC. This sequence joins TRBV20-1 and TRBJ2-7, with a tentative D call TRBD1 (6 bases). The germline CDR1 and CDR2 sequences are DFQATT and SNEGSKA (reference sequence). The CDR3 contains 15 residues. V shed 5 bases and J shed 3 bases, with 20 bases lying between them.

The V gene is TRBV29-1, the J gene TRBJ2-3; 9 bases are a match to TRBD1. Germline CDR1 is SQVTM and CDR2 is ANQGSEA. Unmatched junction bases numbered 16, after V lost 8 bases and J lost 1 base. This CDR3 contains 17 residues. CDR3 nucleotides: TGCAGCACCTCTCCGCCGGGACAGGGTTTTGGCACAGATACGCAGTATTTT. This translates into CSTSPPGQGFGTDTQYF.

In nucleotides, the CDR3 is TGTGCCAGCAGCCAAGAATCCTGGGCCAATGAGCAGTTCTTC. Translating it yields CASSQESWANEQFF. The chain joins TRBV4-2 to TRBJ2-1; D gene unclear. CDR3 length: 14 amino acids. The ends were cut back, 0 bases at V and 6 bases at J, with 9 bases in the middle. The germline gives CDR1 LGHNA, CDR2 YNFKEQ.

The chain joins TRBV29-1 to TRBJ1-3; the D is unclear. Between the trimmed V and J ends, which lost 0 bases and 0 bases, there was a span of 12 bases. The germline gives CDR1 SQVTM, CDR2 ANQGSEA. This CDR3 region has 16 residues. As DNA, the CDR3 is TGCAGCGTTGAAGAGGGGATCAGGAGCTCTGGAAACACCATATATTTT. Translation: CSVEEGIRSSGNTIYF.

This clonotype turned up a few times. This chain links TRBV7-9 with TRBJ2-5; D gene ambiguous. This CDR3 is 15 amino acids long. Trimming took off 0 bases at V and 1 base at J, with 9 bases between the two ends. The V gene's germline CDR1 is SEHNR and CDR2 FQNEAQ (reference sequence). In DNA, the CDR3 is TGTGCCAGCAGCTTAGCGGTGGGCGGCCAAGAGACCCAGTACTTC. Translated, it gives CASSLAVGGQETQYF.

The V call is TRBV6-5, the J call TRBJ1-1, with 8 bases fitting TRBD1. Germline CDR1 reads MNHEY; CDR2 reads SVGAGI. The CDR3 length is 15 residues. The ends lost 0 bases at V and 7 bases at J; junction bases unmatched: 7. Here the CDR3 DNA reads TGTGCCAGCAGTTACTCGGTGACAGGGGTTGATGAAGCTTTCTTT. This encodes CASSYSVTGVDEAFF.